Listed below are T cell receptor beta chains from one sample, sequenced in a study of Graves' ophthalmopathy and Graves' hyperthyroidism. TCRdb independently ran MiXCR on the multiplex PCR reads; one entry per CDR3 protein. The sample contains about 620,000 distinct CDR3 sequences, roughly 20% of which appear only once. The sequencing input was peripheral blood. The origin of the receptors is a woman between 18 and 29 years old with stable Graves' hyperthyroidism. Some clones in this sample may be carry-over from other donors' samples. Each CDR3 is given with its conserved first and last residue. A D gene is named only where the DNA matches it firmly. Clone size is given for some rows only: seen once, a few or many times, or a class if the clone is expanded.

>TRBJ2-5|TRBV12-3/TRBV12-4|.|TRBD1
TGTGCCAGCAGACGACAGGGTATGGGGGAGACCCAGTACTTC
CASRRQGMGETQYF
>TRBJ2-7|TRBV6-1|many|TRBD2
TGTGCCACAACCCTAGCGGGGGGCTCCTACGAGCAGTACTTC
CATTLAGGSYEQYF
>TRBJ1-3|TRBV12-3/TRBV12-4|many|.
TGTGCCAGCAGCCCTAACAGGCAGGAGATATATTTT
CASSPNRQEIYF
>TRBJ1-5|TRBV20-1|.|.
TGCAGTGCTAGAGAGGGGGGCAATCAGCCCCAGCATTTT
CSAREGGNQPQHF
>TRBJ1-5|TRBV6-1|many|.
TGTGCCAGCAGGGAAAATCAGCCCCAGCATTTT
CASRENQPQHF
>TRBJ2-7|TRBV15|once|.
TGTGCCACCAGCAGAGATAAGAAAGGGGGCGAGCAGTACTTC
CATSRDKKGGEQYF
>TRBJ2-7|TRBV30|.|.
TGTGCCTGGACAATGGGTGGTTACGCCTACGAGCAGTACTTC
CAWTMGGYAYEQYF
>TRBJ2-7|TRBV3-1|few|.
TGTGCCAGCAGCCAAGTCGACACCGAGCAGTACTTC
CASSQVDTEQYF
>TRBJ1-1|TRBV10-3|.|TRBD1
TGTGCCATCAGCGCAGGGGGCTCGGTGACTGAAGCTTTCTTT
CAISAGGSVTEAFF
>TRBJ2-5|TRBV5-6|many|.
TGTGCCAGCAGTTCCCCTCGCGGGGGCGGGGCGCGGGAGACCCAGTACTTC
CASSSPRGGGARETQYF
>TRBJ2-7|TRBV20-1|many|TRBD1
TGCAGTGCCAGCCGGGACAGTAGCTCCTACGAGCAGTACTTC
CSASRDSSSYEQYF
>TRBJ1-1|TRBV27|many|TRBD1
TGTGCCAGCAGTCGTGGACAGGGTATCACTGAAGCTTTCTTT
CASSRGQGITEAFF
>TRBJ1-1|TRBV12-3/TRBV12-4|.|.
TGTGCCAGCACCCTGCGGTTCACTGAAGCTTTCTTT
CASTLRFTEAFF
>TRBJ2-2|TRBV6-5|few|.
TGTGCCAGCAGTTACCGAGGGGGGCAGGGGCCCGGGGAGCTGTTTTTT
CASSYRGGQGPGELFF
>TRBJ2-7|TRBV29-1|many|TRBD2
TGCAGCGTTGAACTAGCGGGAGATATCGAGCAGTACTTC
CSVELAGDIEQYF
>TRBJ1-1|TRBV3-1|many|.
TGTGCCAGCAGCCAAGATCCGGGGGGAAACACTGAAGCTTTCTTT
CASSQDPGGNTEAFF
>TRBJ1-5|TRBV6-5|many|.
TGTGCCAGCAGGACCAGGGAGACTCAGCCCCAGCATTTT
CASRTRETQPQHF
>TRBJ2-7|TRBV29-1|many|TRBD2
TGCAGCGTTTACCTAGCGGGAGGTGACTACGAGCAGTACTTC
CSVYLAGGDYEQYF
>TRBJ2-7|TRBV28|many|TRBD2
TGTGCCAGCAACGACCGACTAGCGGGAGGTTTACGGCAGTACTTC
CASNDRLAGGLRQYF
>TRBJ2-5|TRBV7-2|many|TRBD2
TGTGCCAGCAGCTTCGAGGGATTGGGGGGGGAGACCCAGTACTTC
CASSFEGLGGETQYF
>TRBJ1-5|TRBV9|.|TRBD1
TGTGCCAGCAGCCCTTGGGACAGTAGAAATCAGCCCCAGCATTTT
CASSPWDSRNQPQHF
>TRBJ1-5|TRBV28|many|.
TGTGCCAGCAGTTTATTAGAGATTCGACAGCCCCAGCATTTT
CASSLLEIRQPQHF
>TRBJ1-2|TRBV18|.|TRBD1
TGTGCCAGCTCACCTCTGAGACTCGGACAGGGCCCTAACTATGGCTACACCTTC
CASSPLRLGQGPNYGYTF
>TRBJ1-1|TRBV6-5|many|.
TGTGCCAGCAGTTACATAGGGGAGAATGAAGCTTTCTTT
CASSYIGENEAFF
>TRBJ2-7|TRBV6-2/TRBV6-3|many|.
TGTGCCAGCAGTTACTCTACCACTGGCACCTACGAGCAGTACTTC
CASSYSTTGTYEQYF
>TRBJ2-5|TRBV6-1|few|TRBD2
TGTGCCAGCAGTACTAGCGGGGAGACCCAGTACTTC
CASSTSGETQYF
>TRBJ2-5|TRBV20-1|.|TRBD2
TGCAGTGCTAGAGACAGATCGGGACTAGCGGGACAAACCGGGGAGACCCAGTACTTC
CSARDRSGLAGQTGETQYF
>TRBJ1-5|TRBV6-1|many|TRBD1
TGTGCCAGCAGTCCAGACAGGGCGGGTCAGCCCCAGCATTTT
CASSPDRAGQPQHF
>TRBJ1-1|TRBV19|many|TRBD1
TGTGCCAGCTCTCTACAGGGGGCGAGTACTGAAGCTTTCTTT
CASSLQGASTEAFF
>TRBJ2-5|TRBV11-2|.|.
TGTGCCAGCAGCCCCCGTTTGACCCAAGAGGCGACCCAGTACTTC
CASSPRLTQEATQYF